This TCR beta chain originates from a study of early T cells in non-severe SARS-CoV-2 infection. Each CDR3 protein gets one entry after TCRdb re-called the 5' RACE reads with MiXCR. The sample includes roughly 35,000 distinct CDR3 sequences, around 7% seen only once; the top ten take about 3.8%. The CDR3 consists of 14 residues. In germline, CDR1 is SGHNT, CDR2 YYREEE (reference sequence). V lost 4 bases to trimming and J lost 5 bases; unmatched junction nucleotides: 2. The sequenced sample consisted of whole blood. The chain has TRBV5-4 and TRBJ1-6, with TRBD1 matching over 8 bases. This receptor was obtained from an adult who was a healthcare worker with PCR-confirmed SARS-CoV-2 infection or an uninfected control (not recorded which). The CDR3 protein is CASSLTGDNSPLHF. The CDR3 nucleotides read TGTGCCAGCAGCCTGACAGGGGATAATTCACCCCTCCACTTT.